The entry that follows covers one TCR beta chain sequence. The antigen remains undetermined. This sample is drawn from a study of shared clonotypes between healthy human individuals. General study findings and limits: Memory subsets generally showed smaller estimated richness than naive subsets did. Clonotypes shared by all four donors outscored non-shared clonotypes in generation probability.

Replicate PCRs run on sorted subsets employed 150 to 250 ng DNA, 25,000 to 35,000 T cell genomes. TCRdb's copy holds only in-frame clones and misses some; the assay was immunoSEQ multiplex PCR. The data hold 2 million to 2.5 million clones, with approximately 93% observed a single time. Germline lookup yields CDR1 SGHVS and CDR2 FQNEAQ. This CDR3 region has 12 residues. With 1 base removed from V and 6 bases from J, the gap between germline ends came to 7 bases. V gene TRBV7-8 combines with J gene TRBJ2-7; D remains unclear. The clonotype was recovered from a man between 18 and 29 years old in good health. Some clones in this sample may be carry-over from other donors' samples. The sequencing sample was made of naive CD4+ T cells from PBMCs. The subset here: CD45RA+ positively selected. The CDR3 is CASSLERLEQYF. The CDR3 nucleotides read TGTGCCAGCAGCTTAGAGCGTCTCGAGCAGTACTTC.